The entry that follows covers one TCR beta chain sequence. These data belong to a study of blood T cell repertoires in COVID-19. Across the whole study: T cells, B-cell-depleted T cells, or PBMCs provided the cDNA or gDNA that served as material.

Germline values: CDR1 SGHRS, CDR2 YFSETQ. This CDR3 is built from 14 residues. V trimming: 3 bases; J trimming: 5 bases; junction bases outside the gene matches: 5. Repertoires were generated with immunoSEQ multiplex PCR, while TCRdb's copy carries only in-frame clones and drops some. The profile shows about 130,000 clones, less than 90% of them singletons. The TCR originated in a woman aged 80 or older with acute or convalescent COVID-19. The J gene is TRBJ2-1, the V gene TRBV5-1; 7 positions match TRBD2. Sequencing was carried out using peripheral blood. The CDR3 nucleotides read TGCGCCAGCAGCTCTGGGACTATCGACAATGAGCAGTTCTTC. It codes for CASSSGTIDNEQFF.